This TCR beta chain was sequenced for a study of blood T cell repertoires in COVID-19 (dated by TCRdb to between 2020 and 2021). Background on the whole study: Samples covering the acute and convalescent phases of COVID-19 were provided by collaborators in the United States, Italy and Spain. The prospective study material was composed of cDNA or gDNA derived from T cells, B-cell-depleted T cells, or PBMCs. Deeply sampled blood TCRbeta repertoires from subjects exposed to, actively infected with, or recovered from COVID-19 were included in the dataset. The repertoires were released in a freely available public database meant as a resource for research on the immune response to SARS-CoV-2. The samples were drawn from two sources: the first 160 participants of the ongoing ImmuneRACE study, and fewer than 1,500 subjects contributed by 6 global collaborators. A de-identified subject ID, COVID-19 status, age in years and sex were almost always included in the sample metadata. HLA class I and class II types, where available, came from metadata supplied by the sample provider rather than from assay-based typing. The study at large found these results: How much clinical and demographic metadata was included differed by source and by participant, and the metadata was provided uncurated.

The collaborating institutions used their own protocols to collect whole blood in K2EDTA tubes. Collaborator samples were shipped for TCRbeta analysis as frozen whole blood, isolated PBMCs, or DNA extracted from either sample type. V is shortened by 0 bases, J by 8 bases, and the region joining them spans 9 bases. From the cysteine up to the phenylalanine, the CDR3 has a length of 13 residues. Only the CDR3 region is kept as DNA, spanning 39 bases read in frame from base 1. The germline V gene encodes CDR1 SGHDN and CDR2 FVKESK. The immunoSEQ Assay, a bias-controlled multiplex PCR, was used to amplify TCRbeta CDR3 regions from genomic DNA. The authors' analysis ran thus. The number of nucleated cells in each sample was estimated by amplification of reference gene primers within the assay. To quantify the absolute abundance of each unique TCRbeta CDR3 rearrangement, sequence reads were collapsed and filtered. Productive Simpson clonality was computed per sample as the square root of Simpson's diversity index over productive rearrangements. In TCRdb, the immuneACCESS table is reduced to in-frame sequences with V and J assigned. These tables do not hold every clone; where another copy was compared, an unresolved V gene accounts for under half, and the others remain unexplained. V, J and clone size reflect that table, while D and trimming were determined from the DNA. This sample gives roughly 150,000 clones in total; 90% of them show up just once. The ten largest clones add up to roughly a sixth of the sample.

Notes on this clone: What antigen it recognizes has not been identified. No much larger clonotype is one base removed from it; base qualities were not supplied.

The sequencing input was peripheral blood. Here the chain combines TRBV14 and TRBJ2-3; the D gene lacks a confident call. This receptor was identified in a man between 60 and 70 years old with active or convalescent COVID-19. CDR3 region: CASSQDRRGTQYF. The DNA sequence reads TGTGCCAGCAGCCAAGATCGGAGAGGTACGCAGTATTTT.